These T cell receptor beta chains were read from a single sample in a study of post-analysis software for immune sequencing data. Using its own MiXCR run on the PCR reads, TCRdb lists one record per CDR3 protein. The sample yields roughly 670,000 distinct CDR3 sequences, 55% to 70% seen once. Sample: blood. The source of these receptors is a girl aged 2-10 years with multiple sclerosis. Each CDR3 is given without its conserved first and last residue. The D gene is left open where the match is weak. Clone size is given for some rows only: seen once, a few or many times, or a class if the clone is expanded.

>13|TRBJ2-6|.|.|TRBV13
ASSPHGAGANVRT
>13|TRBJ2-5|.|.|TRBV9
ASSALTGAQETQY
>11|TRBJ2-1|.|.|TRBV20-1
SAIYLADNEQF
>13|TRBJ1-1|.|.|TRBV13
ASSLIRGAITEAF
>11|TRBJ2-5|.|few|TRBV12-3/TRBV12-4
ASSLAIRETQY
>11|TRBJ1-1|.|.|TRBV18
ASSPRQDTEAF
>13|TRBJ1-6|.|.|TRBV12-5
ASGLAGPAGSPLH
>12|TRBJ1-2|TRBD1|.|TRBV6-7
ASIEGQSMDGYT
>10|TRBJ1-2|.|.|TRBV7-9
ASSRVNYGYT
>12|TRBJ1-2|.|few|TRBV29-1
SGGTPRANYGYT
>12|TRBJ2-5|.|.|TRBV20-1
SASRTRLEGTQY
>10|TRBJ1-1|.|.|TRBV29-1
SVVKMNTEAF
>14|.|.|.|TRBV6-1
ASSEALGAVGETQY
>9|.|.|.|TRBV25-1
ASSELDEQY
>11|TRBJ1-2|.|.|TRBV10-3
ATSKGTGYGYT
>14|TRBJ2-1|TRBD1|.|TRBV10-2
ASSDNLGQGAWEQF
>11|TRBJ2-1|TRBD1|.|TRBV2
ASMGQGDNEQF
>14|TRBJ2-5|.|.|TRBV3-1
ASSRGGLTDGETQY
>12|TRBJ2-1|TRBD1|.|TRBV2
ASRLQGTLNEQF
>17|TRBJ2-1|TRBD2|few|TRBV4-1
ASSQDGPSGRAGDNEQF